These 26 T cell receptor beta chains came from one sample sequenced in a study of T cell responses to AZD1222 COVID-19 vaccine. Sequencing was performed with immunoSEQ multiplex PCR; in TCRdb, only in-frame clones are kept and a portion is missing. The sample consists of 150,000 or so clones, about 91% of them appearing once. Sample: peripheral blood, taken on day 0 of AZD1222 vaccination. All receptors come from an adult in good health.

The gene calls are TRBV2 and TRBJ1-1, with 10 bases fitting TRBD1. The CDR3 totals 15 residues. With V trimmed by 9 bases and J by 4 bases, 11 bases remained unmatched. Germline V gene lookup returns CDR1 SNHLY and CDR2 FYNNEI. Written as DNA, the CDR3 is TGTGCCAGGACTCCGGGACAGGGGATCTTCACTGAAGCTTTCTTT. This translates into CARTPGQGIFTEAFF.

This clone appeared once. The chain is built from TRBV2 and TRBJ1-2; 9 bases map to TRBD1. The CDR3 consists of 13 residues. The germline V gene encodes CDR1 SNHLY and CDR2 FYNNEI. Trimming at V came to 6 bases and at J to 6 bases, leaving 5 bases not matched to a gene. For the CDR3, the DNA is TGTGCCAGCAGGAAGACAGGGGGAAATGGCTACACCTTC. It codes for CASRKTGGNGYTF.

The V gene is TRBV28, the J gene TRBJ1-5; D is unclear. The V gene lost 2 bases and the J gene lost 7 bases, with 9 bases spanning the gap. The CDR3 covers 13 residues. The V gene's germline CDR1 is MDHEN and CDR2 SYDVKM. This chain's CDR3 is CASSLGVKQPQHF. Written as DNA, the CDR3 is TGTGCCAGCAGTTTAGGGGTGAAGCAGCCCCAGCATTTT.

The V gene is TRBV7-7, the J gene TRBJ2-7; 9 nucleotides match TRBD1. The V gene end was trimmed by 10 bases and the J gene end by 2 bases; junction bases not matched to a gene: 18. Germline CDR1 SSHAT, CDR2 FNYEAQ (reference sequence). This CDR3 has 17 residues. Here the CDR3 reads CANSDRGLAGEAYEQYF. CDR3 bases: TGTGCCAACTCGGACAGGGGTCTTGCGGGAGAAGCCTACGAGCAGTACTTC.

The V call is TRBV12-3 or TRBV12-4, the J call TRBJ1-6; D remains ambiguous. The CDR3 spans 12 residues. Trimming took off 5 bases at V and 9 bases at J, with 8 bases between the two ends. The CDR3 spells CASSPVGSPLHF. Written as DNA, the CDR3 is TGTGCCAGCAGTCCGGTGGGTTCACCCCTCCACTTT.

The V call is TRBV7-8, the J call TRBJ2-7, with 15 bases fitting TRBD2. There are 18 residues in the CDR3. Germline V gives CDR1 SGHVS, CDR2 FQNEAQ. V was pared by 4 bases and J by 4 bases, with 11 bases of the junction left unmatched. CDR3 DNA sequence: TGTGCCAGCAGCTCGATCTACTGGACTAGCGGGAGGGTATACGAGCAGTACTTC. Its translation is CASSSIYWTSGRVYEQYF.

Details on this clone: Relative to the germline gene, one junction end is altered; a read error may explain this. The rearrangement links TRBV7-9 to TRBJ2-5; 10 positions match TRBD2. CDR3 length: 13 amino acids. Germline V CDR1 and CDR2: SEHNR, FQNEAQ (reference sequence). The CDR3 region is CASTLYGTSADNF. The DNA for the CDR3 is TGTGCCAGCACCTTATATGGGACTAGCGCCGATAACTTC.

The chain employs TRBV24-1 and TRBJ1-5; D unresolved. Germline CDR1 and CDR2: KGHDR and SFDVKD. The CDR3 loop spans 12 amino acids. V was cut by 4 bases and J by 3 bases, with 3 bases left in between. DNA of the CDR3: TGTGCCACCAGTGAGGCCAATCAGCCCCAGCATTTT. Translating gives CATSEANQPQHF.

The chain uses TRBV3-1 (or the pseudogene TRBV3-2) and TRBJ2-1, with D unresolved. This CDR3 has 13 amino acids. CDR1 LGHDT and CDR2 YNNKEL come from the germline V gene (reference sequence). The V end was cut by 1 base, the J end by 4 bases, with 5 bases between. For the CDR3, the DNA is TGTGCCAGCAGCCAAGGCGGTTACAATGAGCAGTTCTTC. It yields the protein CASSQGGYNEQFF.

V gene TRBV30 combines with J gene TRBJ1-1; D is uncertain. Trimming removed 3 bases from V and 1 base from J, with 9 bases in between. Germline V CDR1 and CDR2: GTSNPN, SVGIG (reference sequence). The length of the CDR3 is 13 residues. The CDR3 here is CAWRFGPNTEAFF. The CDR3 DNA sequence: TGTGCCTGGAGATTCGGGCCGAACACTGAAGCTTTCTTT.

The chain joins TRBV29-1 to TRBJ1-1, with D unclear. V lost 5 bases and J 0 bases, leaving 7 bases between the germline ends. CDR1 SQVTM and CDR2 ANQGSEA come from the germline V gene. The CDR3 has 12 amino acids. CDR3 nucleotides: TGCAGCGTTACTCGGATGAACACTGAAGCTTTCTTT. This gives the protein CSVTRMNTEAFF. Full variable domain (rest looked up from reference TRBV29-1 and TRBJ1-1): SAVISQKPSRDICQRGTSLTIQCQVDSQVTMMFWYRQQPGQSLTLIATANQGSEATYESGFVIDKFPISRPNLTFSTLTVSNMSPEDSSIYLCSVTRMNTEAFFGQGTRLTVV.

The chain uses TRBV4-1 and TRBJ1-2; D may be TRBD1 (6 bases). Germline V gene lookup returns CDR1 MGHRA and CDR2 YSYEKL. With 1 base removed from V and 2 bases from J, the gap between germline ends came to 11 bases. This CDR3 has 15 amino acids. This CDR3 reads CASSQGAGTNYGYTF. CDR3 nucleotide sequence: TGCGCCAGCAGCCAAGGTGCCGGGACAAACTATGGCTACACCTTC.

The chain carries TRBV7-2 and TRBJ1-6, with 11 bases identical to TRBD1. The germline V gene encodes CDR1 SGHTA and CDR2 FQGNSA. The CDR3 length is 15 residues. The junction had 0 bases not matched to a gene; V was cut back by 1 base and J by 7 bases. The CDR3 DNA reads as TGTGCCAGCAGCTTAGGGGACAGGGGGAATTCACCCCTCCACTTT. Protein: CASSLGDRGNSPLHF.

The chain couples TRBV10-3 to TRBJ2-7; a possible D gene is TRBD2 (6 bases). V lost 4 bases to trimming and J lost 5 bases, with 15 bases between them. This CDR3 is 14 amino acids long. Germline V gene sequence: CDR1 ENHRY, CDR2 SYGVKD. This CDR3 is CAISGGDLVHEQYF. The CDR3 DNA reads TGTGCCATCAGTGGGGGGGACTTAGTCCACGAGCAGTACTTC.

V is TRBV7-8 and J is TRBJ1-5, with unresolved D. V was cut by 5 bases and J by 2 bases, with 10 bases left in between. This CDR3 has 14 residues. The germline CDR1 and CDR2 sequences are SGHVS and FQNEAQ. CDR3 sequence reads: CASSPLNRNQPQHF. DNA for the CDR3: TGTGCCAGCAGCCCACTGAACCGCAATCAGCCCCAGCATTTT.

This chain uses TRBV27 with TRBJ1-6, with D unresolved. Trimming cost V 7 bases and J 7 bases, with 17 bases left between them. The CDR3 extends over 15 amino acids. CDR1 and CDR2 from the germline V gene are MNHEY and SMNVEV (reference sequence). The CDR3 DNA sequence: TGTGCCAGCACCCTTGGAGGAGGGCGGAATTCACCCCTCCACTTT. It yields the protein CASTLGGGRNSPLHF.

The rearrangement uses TRBV6-5 and TRBJ1-2, with D tentatively TRBD1 (5 bases). V lost 4 bases, J lost 7 bases, and 16 bases lay in between. Germline V gene sequence: CDR1 MNHEY, CDR2 SVGAGI. The CDR3 has 14 residues. The CDR3: CASSSLGSGFGYTF. CDR3 nucleotide sequence: TGTGCCAGCAGTTCCCTCGGGTCAGGGTTTGGCTACACCTTC.

The chain joins TRBV11-2 to TRBJ2-1; possibly TRBD2 for D (6 bases). The V gene's germline CDR1 is SGHAT and CDR2 FQNNGV. Trimming took 5 bases from V and 3 from J, leaving 14 bases between them. CDR3 length: 15 amino acids. The CDR3 nucleotides read TGTGCCAGCAGCATGGCCGGGACTCGCTACAATGAGCAGTTCTTC. Translation: CASSMAGTRYNEQFF.

V and J are TRBV4-3 and TRBJ1-1; D remains unclear. CDR1 is LGHNA, CDR2 YSLEER, per germline. The CDR3 runs to 14 residues. Deletions cut 4 bases from V and 4 bases from J, with 13 bases between. Here the CDR3 reads CASSPEAGVTEAFF. DNA of the CDR3: TGCGCCAGCAGCCCAGAAGCGGGAGTCACTGAAGCTTTCTTT.

The J gene is TRBJ2-7, the V gene TRBV10-1; D is unclear. The CDR3 is 12 residues long. Germline-derived CDR1 and CDR2 are WNHNN and SYGVQD (reference sequence). V lost 0 bases, J lost 7 bases, and 7 bases lay in between. The CDR3 DNA is TGCGCCAGCAGTGAGTCCCCCGGGGAGCAGTACTTC. Amino acid sequence: CASSESPGEQYF.

CDR3 DNA sequence: TGTGCCAGCAGTTTCAGGGGATTGGGCACAGATACGCAGTATTTT. Translating gives CASSFRGLGTDTQYF. The chain combines TRBV28 with TRBJ2-3, with D perhaps matching TRBD1 (6 bases). The V and J ends lost 3 bases and 1 base respectively, with 11 bases between them. The CDR3 is 15 residues long. Germline values: CDR1 MDHEN, CDR2 SYDVKM.

The CDR3 sequence: CAWSALLAGSETQYF. CDR3 nucleotides: TGTGCCTGGAGTGCGTTGCTAGCGGGGTCAGAGACCCAGTACTTC. V gene TRBV30 combines with J gene TRBJ2-5; TRBD2 matches 9 bases. Per the germline V gene, CDR1 is GTSNPN and CDR2 is SVGIG (reference sequence). Trimming removed 1 base from V and 4 bases from J; junction bases left unmatched: 7. The CDR3 runs to 15 residues.

The chain joins TRBV18 to TRBJ1-3, with D tentatively TRBD1 (6 bases). CDR1 and CDR2 (germline): KGHSH, LQKENI. The V gene lost 3 bases and the J gene lost 2 bases, with 17 bases spanning the gap. The CDR3 covers 17 residues. The CDR3 nucleotides read TGTGCCAGCTCACCCGGGCAGGGGACAAGCGCTGGAAACACCATATATTTT. It translates to CASSPGQGTSAGNTIYF.

This rearrangement joins TRBV28 to TRBJ1-6, with TRBD1 matching over 7 bases. This CDR3 is 13 amino acids long. Trimming removed 6 bases from V and 10 bases from J; junction bases left unmatched: 6. CDR1 is MDHEN and CDR2 is SYDVKM in the germline V gene. The CDR3: CASSPGQISPLHF. In DNA form, the CDR3 reads TGTGCCAGCAGCCCGGGACAGATATCACCCCTCCACTTT.

The rearrangement uses TRBV6-5 and TRBJ1-1; D is undetermined. Deletions cut 5 bases from V and 0 bases from J, with 7 bases between. Per germline, CDR1 MNHEY and CDR2 SVGAGI. The CDR3 spans 13 residues. The CDR3 here is CASSTLMNTEAFF. The CDR3, as DNA: TGTGCCAGCAGTACGTTGATGAACACTGAAGCTTTCTTT.

The V call is TRBV5-1, the J call TRBJ2-5; D is perhaps TRBD2 (6 bases). This CDR3 comprises 16 residues. CDR1 and CDR2 from the germline V gene are SGHRS and YFSETQ. V was cut by 1 base and J by 4 bases, with 17 bases left in between. This CDR3 reads CASSLSTGRRGETQYF. In DNA, the CDR3 is TGCGCCAGCAGCTTGTCTACGGGGCGGAGGGGAGAGACCCAGTACTTC.